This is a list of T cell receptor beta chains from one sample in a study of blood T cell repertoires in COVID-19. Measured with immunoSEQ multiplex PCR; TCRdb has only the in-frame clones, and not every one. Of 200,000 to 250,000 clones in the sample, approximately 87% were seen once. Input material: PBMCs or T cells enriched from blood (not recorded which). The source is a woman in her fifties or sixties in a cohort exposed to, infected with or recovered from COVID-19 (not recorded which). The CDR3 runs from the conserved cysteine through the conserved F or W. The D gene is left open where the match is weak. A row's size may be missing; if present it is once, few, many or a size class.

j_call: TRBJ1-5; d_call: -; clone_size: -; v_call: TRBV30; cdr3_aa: CAWSVDFSNQPQHF; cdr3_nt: TGTGCCTGGAGTGTAGACTTTAGCAATCAGCCCCAGCATTTT
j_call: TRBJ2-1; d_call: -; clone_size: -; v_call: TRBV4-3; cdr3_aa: CASSQDVTGPWGDEQFF; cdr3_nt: TGCGCCAGCAGCCAAGATGTGACAGGGCCATGGGGGGATGAGCAGTTCTTC
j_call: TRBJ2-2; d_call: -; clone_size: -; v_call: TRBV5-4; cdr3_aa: CASSSAQARTGELFF; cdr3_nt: TGTGCCAGCAGCTCAGCACAGGCGAGGACCGGGGAGCTGTTTTTT
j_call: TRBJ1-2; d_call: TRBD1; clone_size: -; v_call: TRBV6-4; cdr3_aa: CASSDLDRGNAYGYTF; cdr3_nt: TGTGCCAGCAGTGACTTAGACAGGGGCAACGCCTATGGCTACACCTTC
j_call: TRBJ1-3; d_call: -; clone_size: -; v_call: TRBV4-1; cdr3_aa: CASSQEGTRGNTIYF; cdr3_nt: TGCGCCAGCAGCCAAGAGGGGACAAGAGGAAACACCATATATTTT
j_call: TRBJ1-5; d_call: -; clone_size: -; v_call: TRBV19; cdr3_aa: CASADRSNQPQHF; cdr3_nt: TGTGCCAGTGCCGACAGAAGCAATCAGCCCCAGCATTTT
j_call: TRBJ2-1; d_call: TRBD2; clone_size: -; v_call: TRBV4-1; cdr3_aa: CASSRNTNPRLGLASGEQFF; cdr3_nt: TGCGCCAGCAGCCGGAATACGAACCCTCGTTTGGGACTAGCGAGTGGTGAGCAGTTCTTC
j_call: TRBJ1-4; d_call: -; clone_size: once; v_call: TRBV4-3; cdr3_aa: CASSQDPFNEKLFF; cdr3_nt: TGCGCCAGCAGCCAAGATCCCTTTAATGAAAAACTGTTTTTT
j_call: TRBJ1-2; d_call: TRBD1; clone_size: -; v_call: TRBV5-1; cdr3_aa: CASSGQGALNGYTF; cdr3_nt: TGCGCCAGCAGCGGACAGGGGGCCCTTAATGGCTACACCTTC
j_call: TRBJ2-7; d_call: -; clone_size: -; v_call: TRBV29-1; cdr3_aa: CSVITGVGLYEQYF; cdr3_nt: TGCAGCGTTATAACGGGGGTCGGTCTGTACGAGCAGTACTTC
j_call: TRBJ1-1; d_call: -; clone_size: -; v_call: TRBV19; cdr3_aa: CASSVLTGIDEAFF; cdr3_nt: TGTGCCAGTAGTGTGCTTACAGGGATAGATGAAGCTTTCTTT
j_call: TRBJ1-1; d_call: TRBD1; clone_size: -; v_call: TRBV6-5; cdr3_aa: CASSPTGFTEAFF; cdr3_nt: TGTGCCAGCAGTCCGACAGGGTTCACTGAAGCTTTCTTT
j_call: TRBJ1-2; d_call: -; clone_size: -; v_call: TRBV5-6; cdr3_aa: CASSLQGSNYGYTF; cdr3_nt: TGTGCCAGCAGCTTGCAGGGCTCTAACTATGGCTACACCTTC
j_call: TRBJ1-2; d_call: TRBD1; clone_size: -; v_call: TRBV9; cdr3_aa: CASSEDRANGGYTF; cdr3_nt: TGTGCCAGCAGCGAAGACAGGGCTAATGGTGGCTACACCTTC
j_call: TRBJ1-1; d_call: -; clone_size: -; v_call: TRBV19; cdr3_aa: CASSIDGLTEAFF; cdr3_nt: TGTGCCAGTAGTATAGACGGGTTGACTGAAGCTTTCTTT
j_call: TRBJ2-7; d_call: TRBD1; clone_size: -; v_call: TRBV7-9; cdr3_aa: CASSRRDRFYEQYF; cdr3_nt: TGTGCCAGCAGCCGAAGGGACAGATTCTACGAGCAGTACTTC
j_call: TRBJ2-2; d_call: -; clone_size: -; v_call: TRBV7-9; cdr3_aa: CASSLVQGSGELFF; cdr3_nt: TGTGCCAGCAGCTTAGTACAGGGTTCCGGGGAGCTGTTTTTT
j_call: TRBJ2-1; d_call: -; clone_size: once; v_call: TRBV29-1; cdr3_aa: CSVEDRRDFSYNEQFF; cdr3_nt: TGCAGCGTTGAAGATAGGAGGGATTTCTCCTACAATGAGCAGTTCTTC
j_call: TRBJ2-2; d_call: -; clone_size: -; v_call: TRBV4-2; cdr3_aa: CASSQDTGSGTGELFF; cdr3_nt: TGTGCCAGCAGCCAAGATACCGGCAGCGGCACCGGGGAGCTGTTTTTT
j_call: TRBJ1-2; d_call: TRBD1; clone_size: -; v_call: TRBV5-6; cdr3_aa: CASSLWGGQGGNGYTF; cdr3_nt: TGTGCCAGCAGCTTGTGGGGGGGACAGGGAGGAAATGGCTACACCTTC
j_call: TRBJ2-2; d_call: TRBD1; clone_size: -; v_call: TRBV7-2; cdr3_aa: CASSYGTVNTGELFF; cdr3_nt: TGTGCCAGCAGCTACGGGACAGTTAACACCGGGGAGCTGTTTTTT
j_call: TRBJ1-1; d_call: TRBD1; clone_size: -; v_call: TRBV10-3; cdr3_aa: CAISDRTGVNTEAFF; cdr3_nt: TGTGCCATCAGTGACCGGACAGGTGTGAACACTGAAGCTTTCTTT
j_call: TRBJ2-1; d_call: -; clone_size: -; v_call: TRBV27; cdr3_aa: CASRLGQNNEQFF; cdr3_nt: TGTGCCAGCAGACTCGGACAGAACAATGAGCAGTTCTTC
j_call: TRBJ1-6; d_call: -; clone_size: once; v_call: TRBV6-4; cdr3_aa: CASSDRSRGNSPLHF; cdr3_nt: TGTGCCAGCAGTGACAGGAGCAGGGGAAATTCACCCCTCCACTTT
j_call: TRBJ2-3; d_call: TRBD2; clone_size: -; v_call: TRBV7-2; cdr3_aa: CASSPFRASGAYTDTQYF; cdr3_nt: TGTGCCAGCAGTCCATTCCGAGCTAGCGGGGCTTACACAGATACGCAGTATTTT
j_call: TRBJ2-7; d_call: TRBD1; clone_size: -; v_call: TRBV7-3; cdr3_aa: CASSKFGSGGSYEQYF; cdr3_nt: TGTGCCAGCAGCAAATTCGGGTCAGGGGGCTCTTACGAGCAGTACTTC
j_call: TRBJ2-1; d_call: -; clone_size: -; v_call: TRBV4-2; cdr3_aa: CASSQDYLSSYNEQFF; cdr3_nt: TGTGCCAGCAGCCAAGACTACCTGAGCTCCTACAATGAGCAGTTCTTC
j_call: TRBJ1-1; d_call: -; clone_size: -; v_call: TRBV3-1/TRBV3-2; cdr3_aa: CASSQSPAGAEAFF; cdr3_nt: TGTGCCAGCAGCCAGTCACCCGCGGGGGCTGAAGCTTTCTTT
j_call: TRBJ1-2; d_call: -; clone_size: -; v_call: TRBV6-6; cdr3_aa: CASSRTANVYGYTF; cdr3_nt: TGTGCCAGCAGCCGGACAGCAAATGTCTATGGCTACACCTTC
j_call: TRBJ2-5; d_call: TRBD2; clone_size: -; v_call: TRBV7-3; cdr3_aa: CASSPSGTSMETQYF; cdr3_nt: TGTGCCAGCAGCCCCTCCGGGACTAGTATGGAGACCCAGTACTTC
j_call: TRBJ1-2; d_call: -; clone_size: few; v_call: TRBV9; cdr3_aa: CASSVHGAGYYGYTF; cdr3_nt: TGTGCCAGCAGCGTTCATGGGGCCGGTTACTATGGCTACACCTTC
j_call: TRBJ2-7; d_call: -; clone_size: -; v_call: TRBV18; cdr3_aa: CASSPRDLSYEQYF; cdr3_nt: TGTGCCAGCTCACCTAGGGACTTATCCTACGAGCAGTACTTC
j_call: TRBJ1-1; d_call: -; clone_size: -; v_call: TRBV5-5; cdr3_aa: CASSLFPRASGTEAFF; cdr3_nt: TGTGCCAGCAGCTTGTTTCCCCGTGCGTCGGGTACTGAAGCTTTCTTT
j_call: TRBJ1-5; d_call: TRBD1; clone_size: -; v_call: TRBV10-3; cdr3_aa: CAISRDRDPNQPQHF; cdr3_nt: TGTGCCATCAGTCGAGACAGGGATCCCAATCAGCCCCAGCATTTT
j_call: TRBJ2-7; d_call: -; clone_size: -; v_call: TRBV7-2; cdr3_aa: CASSDRYYDGRESYEQYF; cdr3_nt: TGTGCCAGCAGCGACCGATATTACGACGGGAGAGAATCCTACGAGCAGTACTTC
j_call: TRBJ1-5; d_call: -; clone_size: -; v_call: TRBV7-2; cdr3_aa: CASSLATYQPQHF; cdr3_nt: TGTGCCAGCAGCTTAGCGACTTATCAGCCCCAGCATTTT
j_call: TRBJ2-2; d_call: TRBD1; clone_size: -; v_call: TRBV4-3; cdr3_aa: CASSQLEGGPNTGELFF; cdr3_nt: TGCGCCAGCAGCCAACTGGAAGGGGGCCCGAACACCGGGGAGCTGTTTTTT
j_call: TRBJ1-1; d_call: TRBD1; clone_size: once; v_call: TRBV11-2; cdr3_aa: CASSRDRGDTEAFF; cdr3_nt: TGTGCCAGCAGCCGAGACAGGGGTGACACTGAAGCTTTCTTT
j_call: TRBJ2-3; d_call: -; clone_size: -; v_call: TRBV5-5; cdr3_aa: CASSLGQTTDTQYF; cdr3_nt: TGTGCCAGCAGCTTGGGACAGACGACAGATACGCAGTATTTT